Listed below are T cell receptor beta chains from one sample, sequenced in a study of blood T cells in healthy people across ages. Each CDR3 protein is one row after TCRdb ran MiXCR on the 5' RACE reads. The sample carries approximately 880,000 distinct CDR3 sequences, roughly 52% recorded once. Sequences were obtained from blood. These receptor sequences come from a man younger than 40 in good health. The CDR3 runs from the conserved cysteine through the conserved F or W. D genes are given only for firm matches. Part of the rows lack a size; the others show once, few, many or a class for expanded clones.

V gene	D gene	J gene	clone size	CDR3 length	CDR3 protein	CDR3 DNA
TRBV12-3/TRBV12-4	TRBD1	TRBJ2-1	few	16	CASSPPDRDHYNEQFF	TGTGCCAGCAGTCCTCCGGACAGGGACCACTACAATGAGCAGTTCTTC
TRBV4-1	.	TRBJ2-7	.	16	CASGRSGDPVGNEQYF	TGCGCCAGCGGACGGTCTGGGGACCCCGTCGGAAATGAGCAGTACTTC
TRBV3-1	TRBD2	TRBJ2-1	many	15	CASSQVASGGNEQFF	TGTGCCAGCAGCCAAGTTGCTAGCGGGGGTAATGAGCAGTTCTTC
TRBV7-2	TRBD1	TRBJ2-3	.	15	CASSSGQTNTDTQYF	TGTGCCAGCAGCTCGGGACAGACAAACACAGATACGCAGTATTTT
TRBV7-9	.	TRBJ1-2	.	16	CASSFELPGSNYGYTF	TGTGCCAGCAGCTTTGAGTTGCCAGGGTCGAACTATGGCTACACCTTC
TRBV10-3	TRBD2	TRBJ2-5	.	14	CAISLAGPLNEQYF	TGTGCCATCAGTCTAGCGGGACCCCTCAATGAGCAGTACTTC
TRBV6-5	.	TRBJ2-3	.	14	CASSYEGLSDTQYF	TGTGCCAGCAGTTACGAGGGGCTCTCGGATACGCAGTATTTT
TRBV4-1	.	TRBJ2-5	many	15	CASSQEQPGRETQYF	TGCGCCAGCAGCCAAGAGCAACCGGGAAGGGAAACCCAGTACTTC
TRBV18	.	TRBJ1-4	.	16	CASSPSIGSRDEKLFF	TGTGCCAGCTCACCATCGATCGGGAGTCGGGATGAAAAACTGTTTTTT
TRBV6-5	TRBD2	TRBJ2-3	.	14	CASSYSGGVDTQYF	TGTGCCAGCAGTTACAGCGGGGGCGTAGATACGCAGTATTTT
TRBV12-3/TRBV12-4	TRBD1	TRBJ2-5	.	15	CASSLNGQGRETQYF	TGTGCCAGCAGTTTAAATGGACAGGGGCGGGAGACCCAGTACTTC
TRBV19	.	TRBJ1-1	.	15	CASSIGEVSNTEAFF	TGTGCCAGTAGTATCGGTGAGGTTTCCAACACTGAAGCTTTCTTT
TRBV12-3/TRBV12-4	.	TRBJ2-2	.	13	CASSSQYTGELFF	TGTGCCAGCAGTTCTCAGTACACCGGGGAGCTGTTTTTT
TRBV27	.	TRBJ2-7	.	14	CASSSEGHHYEQYF	TGTGCCAGCAGTTCAGAGGGACACCACTACGAGCAGTACTTC
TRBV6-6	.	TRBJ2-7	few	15	CASSYPGAKGYEQYF	TGTGCCAGCAGTTATCCAGGGGCAAAGGGCTACGAGCAGTACTTC
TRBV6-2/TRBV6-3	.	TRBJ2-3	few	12	CASSSPPDTQYF	TGTGCCAGCAGTTCCCCTCCAGATACGCAGTATTTT
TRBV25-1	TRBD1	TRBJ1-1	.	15	CASTSRTGVDTEAFF	TGTGCCAGCACTTCCCGGACAGGAGTGGACACTGAAGCTTTCTTT
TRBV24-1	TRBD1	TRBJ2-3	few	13	CATRGQGTDTQYF	TGTGCCACCAGGGGACAGGGGACAGATACGCAGTATTTT
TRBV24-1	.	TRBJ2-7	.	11	CATSALDEQYF	TGTGCCACCAGTGCTCTGGACGAGCAGTACTTC
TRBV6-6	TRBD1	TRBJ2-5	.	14	CASRPPGQQETQYF	TGTGCCAGCAGGCCTCCGGGACAGCAAGAGACCCAGTACTTC
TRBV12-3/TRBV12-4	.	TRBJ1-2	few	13	CASSIDRPYGYTF	TGTGCCAGCAGTATCGACAGGCCCTATGGCTACACCTTC
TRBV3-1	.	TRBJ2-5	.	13	CASSHLGRGTQYF	TGTGCCAGCAGCCATTTAGGGCGGGGGACCCAGTACTTC
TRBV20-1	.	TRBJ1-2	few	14	CSAESPGDDYGYTF	TGCAGTGCCGAAAGCCCGGGGGACGACTATGGCTACACCTTC
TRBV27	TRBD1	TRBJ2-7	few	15	CASSPNRDRAYEQYF	TGTGCCAGCAGTCCCAACCGGGACAGGGCCTACGAGCAGTACTTC
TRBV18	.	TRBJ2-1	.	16	CASSPREAPGYNEQFF	TGTGCCAGCTCACCACGCGAAGCGCCAGGGTACAATGAGCAGTTCTTC
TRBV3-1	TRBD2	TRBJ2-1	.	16	CASSHFSGNSYNEQFF	TGTGCCAGCAGCCACTTTAGCGGGAACTCTTACAATGAGCAGTTCTTC
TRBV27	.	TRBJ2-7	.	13	CASSLRGSGEQYF	TGTGCCAGCAGTTTGAGGGGGAGTGGAGAGCAGTACTTC
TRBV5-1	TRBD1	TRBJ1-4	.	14	CASSTQGVNEKLFF	TGCGCCAGCAGTACCCAGGGGGTTAATGAAAAACTGTTTTTT
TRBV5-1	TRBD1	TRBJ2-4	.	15	CASSLSGQGMNIQYF	TGCGCCAGCAGCCTCTCCGGACAGGGTATGAACATTCAGTACTTC
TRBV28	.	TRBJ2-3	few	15	CASSLPHGNGDTQYF	TGTGCCAGCAGTTTACCACATGGCAACGGAGATACGCAGTATTTT
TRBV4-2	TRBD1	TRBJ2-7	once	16	CASSREGGERPYEQYF	TGTGCCAGCAGCCGCGAAGGGGGCGAAAGACCCTACGAGCAGTACTTC
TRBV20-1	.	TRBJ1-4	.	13	CSAIDGKEQKLFF	TGCAGTGCTATTGACGGGAAGGAACAAAAACTGTTTTTT
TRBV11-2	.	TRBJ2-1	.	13	CASSGGPGNEQFF	TGTGCCAGCAGCGGGGGGCCCGGCAATGAGCAGTTCTTC
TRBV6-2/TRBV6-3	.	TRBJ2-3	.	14	CASKGAFSTDTQYF	TGTGCCAGCAAAGGGGCTTTTAGCACAGATACGCAGTATTTT
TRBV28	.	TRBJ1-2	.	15	CASSFPTGAALGYTF	TGTGCCAGCAGTTTTCCGACAGGTGCTGCGCTTGGCTACACCTTC
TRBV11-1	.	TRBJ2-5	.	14	CASSPIGGIEAQYF	TGTGCCAGCAGCCCGATCGGGGGTATTGAGGCCCAGTACTTC
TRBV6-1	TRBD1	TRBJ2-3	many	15	CASSETGGATDTQYF	TGTGCCAGCAGTGAAACAGGGGGCGCGACAGATACGCAGTATTTT
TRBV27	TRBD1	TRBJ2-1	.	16	CASRSGTGLRYNEQFF	TGTGCCAGCAGATCCGGGACAGGGTTAAGGTACAATGAGCAGTTCTTC
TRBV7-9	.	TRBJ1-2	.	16	CASSLLSDTHDYGYTF	TGTGCCAGCAGCTTATTATCGGACACCCATGACTATGGCTACACCTTC
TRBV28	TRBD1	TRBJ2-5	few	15	CASSSTGTGTETQYF	TGTGCCAGCAGTTCTACCGGGACAGGGACAGAGACCCAGTACTTC
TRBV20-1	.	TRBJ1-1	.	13	CSARDLKGTEAFF	TGCAGTGCTAGAGATCTCAAGGGGACTGAAGCTTTCTTT
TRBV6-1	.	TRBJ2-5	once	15	CASSEDGGRGETQYF	TGTGCCAGCAGTGAAGACGGGGGAAGGGGAGAGACCCAGTACTTC
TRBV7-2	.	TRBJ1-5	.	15	CASSWGVNSNQPQHF	TGTGCCAGCAGCTGGGGTGTGAATAGCAATCAGCCCCAGCATTTT
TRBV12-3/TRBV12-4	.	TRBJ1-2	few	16	CASSPPVEGSNYGYTF	TGTGCCAGCAGCCCTCCGGTCGAGGGTTCTAACTATGGCTACACCTTC
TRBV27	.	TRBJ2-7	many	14	CASSSPTRKGEQYF	TGTGCCAGCAGTTCACCGACTAGGAAAGGGGAGCAGTACTTC